The TCR beta chain under discussion was sequenced for a study of early T cells in non-severe SARS-CoV-2 infection. Whole-study context: Chains stayed unpaired after sequencing of bulk RNA from unsorted whole blood. Study results and limitations: Matching against VDJdb likely underestimated virus-specific expansions, favoring anti-spike CD8.

TCRdb reprocessed the 5' RACE reads via MiXCR and lists one record per CDR3 protein. The table lists roughly 71,000 distinct CDR3 sequences, roughly 13% of them singletons, with about 5% in the top ten. This clonotype was counted between two and nine times. The antigen is unknown. Sequencing used whole blood. The TCR comes from an adult who was a healthcare worker with PCR-confirmed SARS-CoV-2 infection or an uninfected control (not recorded which).

The CDR3 loop is CASSVKGDSGNTIYF. Written as DNA, the CDR3 is TGCGCCAGCAGCGTCAAAGGGGACTCTGGAAACACCATATATTTT. The gene calls are TRBV5-1 and TRBJ1-3; D might be TRBD1 (5 bases). The V and J ends lost 4 bases and 0 bases respectively, with 11 bases between them. CDR1 SGHRS and CDR2 YFSETQ come from the germline V gene. This CDR3 region has 15 residues.